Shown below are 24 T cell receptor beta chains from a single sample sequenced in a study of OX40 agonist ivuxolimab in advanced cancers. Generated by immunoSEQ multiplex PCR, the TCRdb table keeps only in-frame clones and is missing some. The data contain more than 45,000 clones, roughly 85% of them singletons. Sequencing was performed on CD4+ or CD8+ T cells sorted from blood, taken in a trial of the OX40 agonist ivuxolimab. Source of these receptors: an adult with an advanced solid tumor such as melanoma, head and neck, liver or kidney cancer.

This chain's CDR3 is CAWSVFGGLETQYF. The CDR3 DNA is TGTGCCTGGAGTGTATTCGGGGGGCTAGAGACCCAGTACTTC. This chain joins TRBV30 and TRBJ2-5; possibly TRBD2 for D (7 bases). Germline CDR1 is GTSNPN and CDR2 is SVGIG (reference sequence). This CDR3 spans 14 amino acids. The V gene lost 0 bases and the J gene lost 4 bases, with 12 bases spanning the gap.

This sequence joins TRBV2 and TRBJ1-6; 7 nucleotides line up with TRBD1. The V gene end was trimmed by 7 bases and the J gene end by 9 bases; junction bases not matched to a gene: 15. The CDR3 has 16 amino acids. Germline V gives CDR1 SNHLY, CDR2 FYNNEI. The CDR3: CASIPQGVWGSSPLHF. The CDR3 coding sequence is TGTGCCAGCATTCCCCAGGGGGTGTGGGGATCTTCACCCCTCCACTTT. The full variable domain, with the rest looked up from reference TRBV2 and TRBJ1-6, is EPEVTQTPSHQVTQMGQEVILRCVPISNHLYFYWYRQILGQKVEFLVSFYNNEISEKSEIFDDQFSVERPDGSNFTLKIRSTKLEDSAMYFCASIPQGVWGSSPLHFGNGTRLTVT.

The CDR3 loop reads CASSAGTGGRGEQFF. In DNA, the CDR3 is TGTGCCAGCAGTGCCGGGACAGGGGGCAGGGGTGAGCAGTTCTTC. The gene calls are TRBV2 and TRBJ2-1, with 12 bases matching TRBD1. Germline CDR1 reads SNHLY; CDR2 reads FYNNEI. CDR3 length: 15 amino acids. The V gene end was trimmed by 4 bases and the J gene end by 9 bases; junction bases not matched to a gene: 7.

This CDR3 reads CASSFHNLLGAGAGELFF. The CDR3 bases are TGTGCCAGCAGCTTCCATAATTTACTAGGGGCGGGGGCCGGGGAGCTGTTTTTT. The chain uses TRBV5-4 and TRBJ2-2; 7 nucleotides line up with TRBD2. Trimming removed 2 bases from V and 6 bases from J; junction bases left unmatched: 16. Looked up from germline, CDR1 is SGHNT and CDR2 is YYREEE (reference sequence). This CDR3 spans 18 amino acids.

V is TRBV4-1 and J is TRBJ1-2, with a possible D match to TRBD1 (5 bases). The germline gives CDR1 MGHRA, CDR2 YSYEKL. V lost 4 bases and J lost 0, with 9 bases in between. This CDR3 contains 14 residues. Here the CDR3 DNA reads TGCGCCAGCAGCCTCGGGACGTCTAACTATGGCTACACCTTC. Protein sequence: CASSLGTSNYGYTF.

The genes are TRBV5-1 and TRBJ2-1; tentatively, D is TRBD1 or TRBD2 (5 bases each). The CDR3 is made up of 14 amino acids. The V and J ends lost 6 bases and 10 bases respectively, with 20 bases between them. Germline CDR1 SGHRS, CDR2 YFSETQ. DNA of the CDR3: TGCGCCAGCAACCAAGCTAGGAACCGGGGCGAGCAGTTCTTC. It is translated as CASNQARNRGEQFF.

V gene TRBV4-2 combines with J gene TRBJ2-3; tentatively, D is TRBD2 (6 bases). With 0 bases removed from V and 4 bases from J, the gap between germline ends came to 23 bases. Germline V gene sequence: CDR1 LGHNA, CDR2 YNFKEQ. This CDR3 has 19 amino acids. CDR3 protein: CASSQEGAGLPPGADTQYF. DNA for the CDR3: TGTGCCAGCAGCCAAGAGGGCGCGGGACTTCCTCCGGGGGCAGATACGCAGTATTTT.

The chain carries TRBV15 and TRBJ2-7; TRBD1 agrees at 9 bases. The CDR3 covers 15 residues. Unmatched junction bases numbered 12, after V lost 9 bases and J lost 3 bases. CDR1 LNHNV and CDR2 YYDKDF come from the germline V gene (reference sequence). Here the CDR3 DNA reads TGTGCCACAACACGATTCGACAGGGGGGACTACGAGCAGTACTTC. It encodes CATTRFDRGDYEQYF. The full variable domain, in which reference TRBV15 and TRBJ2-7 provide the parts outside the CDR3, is DAMVIQNPRYQVTQFGKPVTLSCSQTLNHNVMYWYQQKSSQAPKLLFHYYDKDFNNEADTPDNFQSRRPNTSFCFLDIRSPGLGDTAMYLCATTRFDRGDYEQYFGPGTRLTVT.

The CDR3 sequence is CASGETGDGSDTQYF. CDR3 sequence (DNA): TGTGCTAGTGGTGAGACAGGGGATGGGTCAGATACGCAGTATTTT. The gene calls are TRBV12-5 and TRBJ2-3, with TRBD1 matching 8 bases. This CDR3 region has 15 residues. V dropped 5 bases and J dropped 4; count of bases not matched to a gene: 8. Germline CDR1 is LGHNT and CDR2 is FRNRAP.

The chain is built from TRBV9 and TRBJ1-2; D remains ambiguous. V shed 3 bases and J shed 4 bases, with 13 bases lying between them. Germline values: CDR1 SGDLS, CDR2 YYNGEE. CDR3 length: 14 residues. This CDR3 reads CASSEGSKGYGYTF. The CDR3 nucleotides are TGTGCCAGCAGCGAAGGTAGTAAGGGCTATGGCTACACCTTC.

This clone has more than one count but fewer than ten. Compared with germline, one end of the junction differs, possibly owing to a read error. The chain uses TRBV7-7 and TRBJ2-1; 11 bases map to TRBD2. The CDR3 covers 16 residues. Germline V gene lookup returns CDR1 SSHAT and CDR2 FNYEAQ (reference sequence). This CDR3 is CASSPISTSGNNEQFF. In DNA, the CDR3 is TGTGCTAGCAGCCCGATATCGACTAGCGGGAACAATGAGCAGTTCTTC.

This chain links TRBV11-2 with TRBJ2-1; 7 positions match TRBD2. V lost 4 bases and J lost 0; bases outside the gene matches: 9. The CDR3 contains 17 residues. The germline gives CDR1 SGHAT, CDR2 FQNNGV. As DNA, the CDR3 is TGTGCCAGCAGCTACCCCTTCCGGGGGGTCTCCTACAATGAGCAGTTCTTC. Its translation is CASSYPFRGVSYNEQFF.

CDR3 DNA sequence: TGTGCCAGCAGCGGAGCCTCTTATCAACAGCCCCAGCATTTT. Its protein product is CASSGASYQQPQHF. The chain uses TRBV6-6 and TRBJ1-5; D gene unclear. V was shortened by 6 bases and J by 7 bases, with 16 bases between the two germline ends. The CDR3 totals 14 residues. Germline loops: CDR1 MNHNY, CDR2 SVGAGI (reference sequence).

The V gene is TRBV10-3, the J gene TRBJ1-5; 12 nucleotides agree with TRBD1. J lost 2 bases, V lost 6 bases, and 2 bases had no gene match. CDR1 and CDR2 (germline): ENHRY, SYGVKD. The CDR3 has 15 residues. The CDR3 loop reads CAIRGTGGGNQPQHF. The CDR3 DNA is TGTGCCATCAGGGGGACAGGGGGCGGCAATCAGCCCCAGCATTTT.

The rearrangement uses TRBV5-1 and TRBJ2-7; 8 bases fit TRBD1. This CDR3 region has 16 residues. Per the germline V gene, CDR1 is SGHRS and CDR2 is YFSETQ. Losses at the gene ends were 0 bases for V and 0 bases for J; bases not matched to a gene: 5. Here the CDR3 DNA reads TGCGCCAGCAGCTTGGATGGGACAGGTGGCTCCTACGAGCAGTACTTC. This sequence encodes CASSLDGTGGSYEQYF.

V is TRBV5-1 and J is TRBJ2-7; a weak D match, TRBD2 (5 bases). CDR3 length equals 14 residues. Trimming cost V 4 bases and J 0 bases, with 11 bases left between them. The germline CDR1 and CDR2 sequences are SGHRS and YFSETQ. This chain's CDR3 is CASSIGLNSYEQYF. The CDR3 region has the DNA TGCGCCAGCAGCATCGGACTTAACTCCTACGAGCAGTACTTC.

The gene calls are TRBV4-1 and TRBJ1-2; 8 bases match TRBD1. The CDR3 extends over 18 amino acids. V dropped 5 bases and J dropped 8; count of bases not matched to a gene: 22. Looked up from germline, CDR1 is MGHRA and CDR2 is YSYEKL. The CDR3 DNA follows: TGCGCCAGCAGCATAAGAGGGGGTCACAGGGGGGTAGCTGAGGGCTACACCTTC. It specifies CASSIRGGHRGVAEGYTF.

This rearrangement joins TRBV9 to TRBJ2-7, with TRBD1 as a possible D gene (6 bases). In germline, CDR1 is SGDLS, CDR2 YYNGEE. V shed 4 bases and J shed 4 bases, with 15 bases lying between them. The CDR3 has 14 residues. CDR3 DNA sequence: TGTGCCAGCAGCCCAACGCCCACAGGGTACGAGCAGTACTTC. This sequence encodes CASSPTPTGYEQYF.

In DNA form, the CDR3 reads TGTGCCAGCAGACCCCGGGACGTCACTGAAGCTTTCTTT. Translating it yields CASRPRDVTEAFF. This chain connects TRBV6-5 to TRBJ1-1, with D perhaps TRBD1 (5 bases). From germline, CDR1 is MNHEY and CDR2 SVGAGI. This CDR3 region has 13 residues. Between the trimmed V and J ends, which lost 6 bases and 4 bases, there was a span of 12 bases.

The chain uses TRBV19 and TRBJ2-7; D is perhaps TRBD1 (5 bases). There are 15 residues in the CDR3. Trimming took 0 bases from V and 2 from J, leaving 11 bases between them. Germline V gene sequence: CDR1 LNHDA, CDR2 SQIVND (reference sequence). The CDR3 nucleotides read TGTGCCAGTAGTATAGATACGGCAGGGCCCTACGAGCAGTACTTC. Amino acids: CASSIDTAGPYEQYF.

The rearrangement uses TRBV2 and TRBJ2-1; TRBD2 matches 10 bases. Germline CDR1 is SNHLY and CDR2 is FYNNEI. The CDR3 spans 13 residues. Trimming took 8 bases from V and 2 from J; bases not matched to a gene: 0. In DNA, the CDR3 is TGTGCCAGCCTAGCGGGGGCCTACAATGAGCAGTTCTTC. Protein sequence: CASLAGAYNEQFF.

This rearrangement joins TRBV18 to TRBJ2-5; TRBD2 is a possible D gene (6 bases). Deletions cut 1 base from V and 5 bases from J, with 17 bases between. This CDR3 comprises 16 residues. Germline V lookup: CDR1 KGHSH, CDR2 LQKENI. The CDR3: CASSPRAGQAGETQYF. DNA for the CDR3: TGTGCCAGCTCACCACGTGCGGGGCAGGCTGGGGAGACCCAGTACTTC.

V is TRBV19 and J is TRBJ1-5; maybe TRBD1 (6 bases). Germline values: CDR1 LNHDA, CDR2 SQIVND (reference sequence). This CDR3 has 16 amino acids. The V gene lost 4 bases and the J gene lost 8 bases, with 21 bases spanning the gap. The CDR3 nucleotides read TGTGCCAGTAGTAGGGACTGGGACATCTCGATCAAGCCCCAGCATTTT. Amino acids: CASSRDWDISIKPQHF.

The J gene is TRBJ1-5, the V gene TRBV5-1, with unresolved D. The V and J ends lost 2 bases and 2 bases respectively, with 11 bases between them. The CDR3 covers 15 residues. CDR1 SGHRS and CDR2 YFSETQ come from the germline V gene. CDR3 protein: CASSFLGGGNQPQHF. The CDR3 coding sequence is TGCGCCAGCAGCTTTCTAGGCGGGGGCAATCAGCCCCAGCATTTT.